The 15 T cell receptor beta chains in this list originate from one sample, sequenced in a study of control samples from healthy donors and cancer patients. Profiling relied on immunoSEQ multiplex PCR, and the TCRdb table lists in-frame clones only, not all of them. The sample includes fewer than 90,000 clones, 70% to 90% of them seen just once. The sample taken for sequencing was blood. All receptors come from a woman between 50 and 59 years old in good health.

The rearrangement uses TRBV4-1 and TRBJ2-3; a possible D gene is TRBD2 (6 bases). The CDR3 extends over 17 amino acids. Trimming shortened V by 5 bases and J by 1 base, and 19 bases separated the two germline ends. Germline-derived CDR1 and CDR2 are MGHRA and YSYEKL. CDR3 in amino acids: CASSGAGRSIRTDTQYF. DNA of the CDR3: TGCGCCAGCAGCGGCGCGGGAAGGTCGATCCGCACAGATACGCAGTATTTT.

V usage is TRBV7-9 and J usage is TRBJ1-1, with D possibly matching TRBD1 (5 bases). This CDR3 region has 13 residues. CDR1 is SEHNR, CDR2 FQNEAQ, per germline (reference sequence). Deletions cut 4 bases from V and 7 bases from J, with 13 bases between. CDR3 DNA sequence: TGTGCCAGCAGCTATACAGGAAGTAATGAAGCTTTCTTT. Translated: CASSYTGSNEAFF.

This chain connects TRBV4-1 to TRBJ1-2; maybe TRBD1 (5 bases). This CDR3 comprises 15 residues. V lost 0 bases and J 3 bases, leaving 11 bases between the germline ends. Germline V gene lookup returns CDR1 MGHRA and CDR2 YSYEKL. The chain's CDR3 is CASSQDRGEYYGYTF. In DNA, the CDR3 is TGCGCCAGCAGCCAAGATCGGGGGGAGTACTATGGCTACACCTTC.

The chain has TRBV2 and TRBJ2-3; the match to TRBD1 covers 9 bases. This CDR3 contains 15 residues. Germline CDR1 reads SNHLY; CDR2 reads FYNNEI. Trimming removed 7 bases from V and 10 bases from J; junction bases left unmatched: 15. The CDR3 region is CASIRGRQGVPAQYF. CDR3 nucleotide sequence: TGTGCCAGCATTAGGGGGAGACAGGGGGTGCCGGCGCAGTATTTT.

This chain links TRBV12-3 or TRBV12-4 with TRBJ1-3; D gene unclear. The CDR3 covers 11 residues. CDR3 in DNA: TGTGCAGCGGATCTTGGAAACACCATATATTTT. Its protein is CAADLGNTIYF.

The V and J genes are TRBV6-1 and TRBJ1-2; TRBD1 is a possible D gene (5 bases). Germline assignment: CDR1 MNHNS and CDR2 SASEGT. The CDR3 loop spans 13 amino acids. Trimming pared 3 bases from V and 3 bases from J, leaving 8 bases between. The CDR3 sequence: CASSDTRDYGYTF. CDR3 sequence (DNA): TGTGCCAGCAGTGATACCAGGGACTATGGCTACACCTTC.

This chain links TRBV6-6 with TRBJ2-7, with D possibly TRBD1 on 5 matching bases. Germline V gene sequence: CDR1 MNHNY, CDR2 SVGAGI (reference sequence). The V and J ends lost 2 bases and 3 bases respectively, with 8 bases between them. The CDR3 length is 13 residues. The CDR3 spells CASSYGANYEQYF. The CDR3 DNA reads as TGTGCCAGCAGTTACGGGGCGAACTACGAGCAGTACTTC.

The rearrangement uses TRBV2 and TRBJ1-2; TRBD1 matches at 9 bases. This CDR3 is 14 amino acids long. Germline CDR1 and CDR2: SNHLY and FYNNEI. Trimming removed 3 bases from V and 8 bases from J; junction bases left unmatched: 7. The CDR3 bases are TGTGCCAGCAGTGATGGGGGACAGGGTGTGGGCTACACCTTC. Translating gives CASSDGGQGVGYTF.

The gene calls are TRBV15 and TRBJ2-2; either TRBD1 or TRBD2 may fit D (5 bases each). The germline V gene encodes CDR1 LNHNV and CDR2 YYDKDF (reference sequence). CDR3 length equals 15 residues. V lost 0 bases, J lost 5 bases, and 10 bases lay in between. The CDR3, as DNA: TGTGCCACCAGCAGAGACAAGGGGACGACCGGGGAGCTGTTTTTT. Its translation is CATSRDKGTTGELFF.

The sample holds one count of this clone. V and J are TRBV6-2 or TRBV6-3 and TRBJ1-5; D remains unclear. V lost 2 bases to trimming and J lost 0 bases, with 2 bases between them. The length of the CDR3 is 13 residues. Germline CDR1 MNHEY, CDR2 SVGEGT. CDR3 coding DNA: TGTGCCAGCAGTTACATTAGCAATCAGCCCCAGCATTTT. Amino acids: CASSYISNQPQHF.

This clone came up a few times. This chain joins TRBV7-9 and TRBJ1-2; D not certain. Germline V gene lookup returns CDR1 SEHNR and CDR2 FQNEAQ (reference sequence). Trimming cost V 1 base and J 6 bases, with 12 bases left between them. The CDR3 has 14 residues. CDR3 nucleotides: TGTGCCAGCAGCTTAGAACGGTTTGGGGATGGCTACACCTTC. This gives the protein CASSLERFGDGYTF.

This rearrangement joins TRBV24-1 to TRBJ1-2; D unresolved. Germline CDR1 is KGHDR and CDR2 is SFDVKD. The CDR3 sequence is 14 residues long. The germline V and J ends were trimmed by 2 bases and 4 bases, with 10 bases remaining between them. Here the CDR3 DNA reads TGTGCCACCAGTGATTGGACCGACGGCTATGGCTACACCTTC. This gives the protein CATSDWTDGYGYTF.

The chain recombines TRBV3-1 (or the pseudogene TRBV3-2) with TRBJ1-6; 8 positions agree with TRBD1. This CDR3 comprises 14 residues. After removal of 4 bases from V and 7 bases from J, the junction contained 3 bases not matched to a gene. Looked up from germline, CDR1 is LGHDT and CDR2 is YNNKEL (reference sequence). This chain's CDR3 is CASSPTGVNSPLHF. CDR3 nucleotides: TGTGCCAGCAGCCCGACAGGGGTCAATTCACCCCTCCACTTT.

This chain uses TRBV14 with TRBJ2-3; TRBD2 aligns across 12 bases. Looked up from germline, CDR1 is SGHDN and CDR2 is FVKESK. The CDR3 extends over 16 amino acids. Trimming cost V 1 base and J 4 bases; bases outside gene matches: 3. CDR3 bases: TGTGCCAGCAGCCAAGGACTAGCGGGGGTCGCAGATACGCAGTATTTT. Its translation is CASSQGLAGVADTQYF.

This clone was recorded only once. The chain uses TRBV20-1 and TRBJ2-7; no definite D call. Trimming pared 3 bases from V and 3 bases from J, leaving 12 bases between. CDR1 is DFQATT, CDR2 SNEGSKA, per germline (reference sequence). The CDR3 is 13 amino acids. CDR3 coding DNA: TGCAGTGCTAGTCGTGACGGTCTCTACGAGCAGTACTTC. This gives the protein CSASRDGLYEQYF.